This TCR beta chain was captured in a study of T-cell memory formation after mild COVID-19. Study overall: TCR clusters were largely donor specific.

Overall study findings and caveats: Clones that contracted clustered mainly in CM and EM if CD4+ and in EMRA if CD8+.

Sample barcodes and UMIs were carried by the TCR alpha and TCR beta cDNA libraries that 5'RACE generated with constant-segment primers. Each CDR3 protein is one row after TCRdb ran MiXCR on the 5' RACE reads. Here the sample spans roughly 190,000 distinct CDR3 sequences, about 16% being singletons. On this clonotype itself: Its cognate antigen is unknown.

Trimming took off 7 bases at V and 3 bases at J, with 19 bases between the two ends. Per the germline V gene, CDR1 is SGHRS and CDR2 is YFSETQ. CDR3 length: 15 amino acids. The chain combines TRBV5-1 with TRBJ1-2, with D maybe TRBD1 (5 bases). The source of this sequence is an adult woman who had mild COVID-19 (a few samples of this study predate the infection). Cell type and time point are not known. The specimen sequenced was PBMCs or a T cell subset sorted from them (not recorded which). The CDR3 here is CASRTPGADYYGYTF. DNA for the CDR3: TGCGCCAGCCGCACCCCCGGGGCGGACTACTATGGCTACACCTTC.